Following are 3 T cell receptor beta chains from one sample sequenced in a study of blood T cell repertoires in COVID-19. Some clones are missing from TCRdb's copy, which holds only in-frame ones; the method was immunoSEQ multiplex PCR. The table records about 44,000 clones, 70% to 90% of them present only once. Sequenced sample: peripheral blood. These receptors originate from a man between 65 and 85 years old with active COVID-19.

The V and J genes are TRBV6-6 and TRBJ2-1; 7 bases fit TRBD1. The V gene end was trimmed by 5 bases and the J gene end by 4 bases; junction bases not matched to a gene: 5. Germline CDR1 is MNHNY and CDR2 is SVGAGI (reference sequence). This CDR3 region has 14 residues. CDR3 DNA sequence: TGTGCCAGCAGTCGGACGGGACAGTACAATGAGCAGTTCTTC. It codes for CASSRTGQYNEQFF.

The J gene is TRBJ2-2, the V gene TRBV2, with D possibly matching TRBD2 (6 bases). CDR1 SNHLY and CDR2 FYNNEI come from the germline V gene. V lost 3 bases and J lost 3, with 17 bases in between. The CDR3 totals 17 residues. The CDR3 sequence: CASSDSMGLEDTGELFF. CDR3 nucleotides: TGTGCCAGCAGTGATTCCATGGGACTGGAAGACACCGGGGAGCTGTTTTTT.

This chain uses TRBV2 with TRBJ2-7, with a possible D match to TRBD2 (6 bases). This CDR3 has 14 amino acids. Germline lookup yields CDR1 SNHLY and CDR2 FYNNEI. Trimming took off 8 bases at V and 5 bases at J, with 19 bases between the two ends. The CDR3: CASFPAVEGHEQYF. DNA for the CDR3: TGTGCCAGCTTTCCCGCGGTGGAGGGCCACGAGCAGTACTTC.